The 2 T cell receptor beta chains given below trace back to one sample, sequenced in a study of T-cell memory formation after mild COVID-19. TCRdb re-analysed the 5' RACE reads in MiXCR, keeping a single row per CDR3 protein. The table shows roughly 110,000 distinct CDR3 sequences, with roughly 12% occurring only once. The specimen sequenced was PBMCs or a T cell subset sorted from them (not recorded which). These receptors were taken from an adult woman who had mild COVID-19 (a few samples of this study predate the infection). Cell type and time point are not known.

This clonotype has a handful of counts. The gene calls are TRBV3-1 and TRBJ1-2; maybe TRBD1 (5 bases). This CDR3 spans 17 amino acids. The germline V gene encodes CDR1 LGHDT and CDR2 YNNKEL (reference sequence). V was clipped by 6 bases and J by 3 bases, with 23 bases between them. The CDR3 nucleotides read TGTGCCAGCAGATACCCGGGACCTTCTACAGAGGACTATGGCTACACCTTC. This translates into CASRYPGPSTEDYGYTF.

This clonotype was observed a few times. J is TRBJ2-3 and V is TRBV4-2; D uncertain. CDR1 and CDR2 (germline): LGHNA, YNFKEQ. This CDR3 has 14 residues. V was shortened by 1 base and J by 2 bases, with 7 bases between the two germline ends. The CDR3 sequence: CASSQVQVTDTQYF. In nucleotides, the CDR3 is TGTGCCAGCAGCCAAGTTCAAGTCACAGATACGCAGTATTTT.